This T cell receptor beta chain was obtained from a study of OX40 agonist ivuxolimab in advanced cancers. Germline CDR1 and CDR2: MGHRA and YSYEKL. The V gene lost 1 base and the J gene lost 0 bases, with 7 bases spanning the gap. This CDR3 comprises 16 residues. General observations from the study: CD8+ T cells averaged more expanded clones than CD4+.

Autoimmune disease history or systemic immunosuppression meant exclusion. Turning to this clone: The antigen is undetermined.

Sequenced by immunoSEQ multiplex PCR; TCRdb stores in-frame clones only, minus some. The sample lists about 78,000 clones, around 87% occurring once. The clonotype was recovered from an adult with an advanced solid tumor such as melanoma, head and neck, liver or kidney cancer. Source: CD4+ or CD8+ T cells sorted from blood, taken in a trial of the OX40 agonist ivuxolimab. V gene TRBV4-1 combines with J gene TRBJ2-6; no clear D gene. CDR3 loop: CASSQVLGSGANVLTF. The CDR3 DNA is TGCGCCAGCAGCCAAGTGTTGGGCTCTGGGGCCAACGTCCTGACTTTC.